A single sample is the source of the 10 T cell receptor beta chains below, sequenced in a study of T cells in Graves' hyperthyroidism and ophthalmopathy (dated by TCRdb to the late 2010s). Library method: multiplex PCR. Sequencing relied on an Illumina HiSeq 2000. The TCR beta CDR3 regions were amplified from the RNA transcripts. A first-round RT-PCR of the TCR CDR3 used the HTBI primer set with the Qiagen OneStep RT-PCR kit. TCRdb's own reprocessing of the public reads used fastp at Q25 and MiXCR and kept productive beta chains. Identical CDR3 protein sequences are pooled into one entry, listed with their most common genes and DNA. This sample comprises 550,000 to 800,000 distinct CDR3 sequences, around 16% of them detected only once. Together, the top ten hold roughly a sixth of the sample. The sample comprised blood. The origin of the receptors is a middle-aged man with Graves' hyperthyroidism.

This clonotype has a single count. This sequence joins TRBV30 and TRBJ2-1; 10 nucleotides line up with TRBD1. Germline values: CDR1 GTSNPN, CDR2 SVGIG (reference sequence). The CDR3 totals 16 residues. V was pared by 1 base and J by 3 bases, with 6 bases of the junction left unmatched. The CDR3 loop is CAWSAGTGANYNEQFF. The CDR3 region has the DNA TGTGCCTGGAGTGCGGGGACAGGGGCCAACTACAATGAGCAGTTCTTC.

This clonotype was observed a few times. The rearrangement joins TRBV29-1 to TRBJ2-7; the match to TRBD2 covers 8 bases. The CDR3 sequence is 15 residues long. Trimming took 0 bases from V and 4 from J; bases not matched to a gene: 8. The germline V gene has CDR1 SQVTM and CDR2 ANQGSEA. The CDR3 protein is CSVEDRSGRGYEQYF. CDR3 sequence (DNA): TGCAGCGTTGAAGATCGGAGCGGGAGAGGATACGAGCAGTACTTC.

This clonotype was counted ten times or more. The chain carries TRBV2 and TRBJ2-7; no definite D call. V was pared by 1 base and J by 5 bases, with 6 bases between. CDR3 size: 12 residues. Germline V CDR1 and CDR2: SNHLY, FYNNEI. The CDR3 nucleotides are TGTGCCAGCAGTGAAGAAGGTAACGAGCAGTACTTC. Translation gives CASSEEGNEQYF.

Many counts were recorded for this clonotype. The rearrangement joins TRBV2 to TRBJ2-7; no clear D gene. Per the germline V gene, CDR1 is SNHLY and CDR2 is FYNNEI. The CDR3 totals 13 residues. V was shortened by 7 bases and J by 0 bases, with 10 bases between the two germline ends. CDR3 DNA: TGTGCCAGCAAAGGAACAAACTCCTACGAGCAGTACTTC. Amino acid sequence: CASKGTNSYEQYF.

This clonotype was recorded at least ten times. The CDR3 nucleotides are TGTGCCAGCAGTGATCCAGACAGTTCCTACGAGCAGTACTTC. The encoded protein is CASSDPDSSYEQYF. The chain is built from TRBV2 and TRBJ2-7; possibly TRBD1 for D (5 bases). The germline V and J ends were trimmed by 3 bases and 1 base, with 10 bases remaining between them. In germline, CDR1 is SNHLY, CDR2 FYNNEI. This CDR3 contains 14 residues. The full variable domain, its missing parts supplied by reference TRBV2 and TRBJ2-7, is EPEVTQTPSHQVTQMGQEVILRCVPISNHLYFYWYRQILGQKVEFLVSFYNNEISEKSEIFDDQFSVERPDGSNFTLKIRSTKLEDSAMYFCASSDPDSSYEQYFGPGTRLTVT.

This clonotype was counted many times. This sequence joins TRBV12-3 or TRBV12-4 and TRBJ1-1, with TRBD1 matching 12 bases. After removal of 6 bases from V and 5 bases from J, the junction contained 10 bases not matched to a gene. The CDR3 length is 16 residues. CDR3 in amino acids: CASRPGRDRGRTEAFF. DNA for the CDR3: TGTGCCAGCAGACCCGGCCGGGACAGGGGGCGGACTGAAGCTTTCTTT.

The CDR3 here is CASSLYSSGDNEQFF. For the CDR3, the DNA is TGTGCCAGTAGTCTATACTCTAGCGGGGACAATGAGCAGTTCTTC. This chain links TRBV19 with TRBJ2-1; 9 nucleotides match TRBD2. CDR1 is LNHDA, CDR2 SQIVND, per germline (reference sequence). The ends lost 5 bases at V and 5 bases at J; junction bases unmatched: 7. The CDR3 runs 15 residues.

This clonotype was counted ten times or more. This chain links TRBV28 with TRBJ2-7; 11 nucleotides match TRBD1. With 4 bases clipped from V and 3 bases from J, the junction kept 5 bases outside the gene matches. Germline V lookup: CDR1 MDHEN, CDR2 SYDVKM. This CDR3 comprises 15 residues. The CDR3 sequence: CASSSRTGGYYEQYF. The CDR3, as DNA: TGTGCCAGCAGTTCTCGGACAGGGGGCTACTACGAGCAGTACTTC.

This clonotype was found many times. V usage is TRBV7-3 and J usage is TRBJ1-2, with D unresolved. Per germline, CDR1 SGHTA and CDR2 FQGTGA. V gave up 5 bases and J gave up 2 bases, with 9 bases separating them. CDR3 length: 13 residues. CDR3: CASSPGENYGYTF. The CDR3 DNA reads TGTGCCAGCAGCCCCGGGGAGAACTATGGCTACACCTTC.

This clonotype was seen only a few times. The rearrangement joins TRBV19 to TRBJ2-1, with D unclear. The CDR3 runs to 10 residues. Trimming cost V 10 bases and J 4 bases, with 5 bases left between them. Germline loops: CDR1 LNHDA, CDR2 SQIVND (reference sequence). The CDR3 protein is CATAYNEQFF. CDR3 sequence (DNA): TGTGCCACGGCTTACAATGAGCAGTTCTTC.